This T cell receptor (beta chain) was recovered during a study of Ad26.COV2.S vaccination and SARS-CoV-2 variants. With respect to this clone: The antigen is unknown.

The ends were cut back, 4 bases at V and 8 bases at J, with 15 bases in the middle. Germline V gene data show CDR1 as SGHRS and CDR2 as YFSETQ. This CDR3 has 13 amino acids. Using immunoSEQ multiplex PCR, the repertoire was profiled, and TCRdb retains in-frame clones only, with some absent. The sample has approximately 340,000 clones, approximately 90% seen once; the top ten hold 3.9%. Broader study findings: Those who received vaccine or placebo ended up with similar non-spike TCR breadth. Analytic work on TCR breadth and depth might have understated the full extent of total T cell responses.

The origin of this receptor is a human donor who had recovered from COVID-19. The chain couples TRBV5-1 to TRBJ1-2; D unclear. Sequences were derived from peripheral blood, sampled after recovery from COVID-19. The CDR3 protein is CASSGDWASGYTF. DNA for the CDR3: TGCGCCAGCAGCGGAGACTGGGCTAGCGGCTACACCTTC.